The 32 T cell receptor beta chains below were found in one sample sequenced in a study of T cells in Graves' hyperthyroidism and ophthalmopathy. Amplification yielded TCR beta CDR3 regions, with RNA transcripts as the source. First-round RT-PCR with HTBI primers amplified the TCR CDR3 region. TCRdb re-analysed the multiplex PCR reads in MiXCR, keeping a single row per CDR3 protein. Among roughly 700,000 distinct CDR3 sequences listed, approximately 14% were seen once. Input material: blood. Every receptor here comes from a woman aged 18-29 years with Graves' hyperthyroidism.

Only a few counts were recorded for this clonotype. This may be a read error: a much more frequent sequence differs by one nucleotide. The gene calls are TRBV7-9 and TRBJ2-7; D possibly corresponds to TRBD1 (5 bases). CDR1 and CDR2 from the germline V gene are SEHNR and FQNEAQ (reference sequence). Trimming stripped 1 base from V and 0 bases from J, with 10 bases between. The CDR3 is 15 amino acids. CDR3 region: CASSLEWGSSYEQYF. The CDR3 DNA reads TGTGCCAGCAGCTTAGAGTGGGGCAGCTCCTACGAGCAGTACTTC.

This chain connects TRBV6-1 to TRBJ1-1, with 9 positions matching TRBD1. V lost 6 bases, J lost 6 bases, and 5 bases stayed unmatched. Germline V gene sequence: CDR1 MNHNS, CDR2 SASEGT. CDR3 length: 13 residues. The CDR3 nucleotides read TGTGCCAGCAGCTTGGACAGGGGATCTGAAGCTTTCTTT. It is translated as CASSLDRGSEAFF.

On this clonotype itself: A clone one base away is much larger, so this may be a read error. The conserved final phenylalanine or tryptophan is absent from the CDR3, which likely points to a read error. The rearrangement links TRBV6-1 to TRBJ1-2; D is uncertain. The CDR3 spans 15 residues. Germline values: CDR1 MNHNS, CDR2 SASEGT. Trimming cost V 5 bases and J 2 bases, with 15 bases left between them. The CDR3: CASSPMPDPNYGYTS. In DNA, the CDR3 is TGTGCCAGCAGTCCTATGCCGGATCCGAACTATGGCTACACCTCC.

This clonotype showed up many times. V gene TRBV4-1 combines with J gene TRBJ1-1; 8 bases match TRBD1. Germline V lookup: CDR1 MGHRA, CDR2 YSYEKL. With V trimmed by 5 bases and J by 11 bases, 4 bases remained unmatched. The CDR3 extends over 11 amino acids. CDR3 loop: CASSDRGGAFF. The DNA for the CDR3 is TGCGCCAGCAGCGACAGGGGAGGGGCTTTCTTT.

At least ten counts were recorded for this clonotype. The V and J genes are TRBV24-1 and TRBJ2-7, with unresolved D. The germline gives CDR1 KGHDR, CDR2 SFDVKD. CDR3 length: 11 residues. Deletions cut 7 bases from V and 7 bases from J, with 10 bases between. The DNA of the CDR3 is TGTGCCACCAGCGAATCCGGGGAGCAGTACTTC. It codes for CATSESGEQYF.

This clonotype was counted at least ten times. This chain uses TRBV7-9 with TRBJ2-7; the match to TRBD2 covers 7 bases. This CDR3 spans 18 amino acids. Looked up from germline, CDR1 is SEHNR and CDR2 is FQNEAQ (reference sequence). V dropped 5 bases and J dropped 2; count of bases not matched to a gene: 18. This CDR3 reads CASSTKRVRGDATYEQYF. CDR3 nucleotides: TGTGCCAGCAGCACCAAAAGAGTTCGGGGGGACGCGACCTACGAGCAGTACTTC.

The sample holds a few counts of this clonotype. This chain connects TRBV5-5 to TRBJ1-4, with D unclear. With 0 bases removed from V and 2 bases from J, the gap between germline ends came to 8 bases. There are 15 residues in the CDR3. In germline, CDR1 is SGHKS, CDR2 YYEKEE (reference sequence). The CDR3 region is CASSLAGWTNEKLFF. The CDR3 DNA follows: TGTGCCAGCAGCTTGGCCGGTTGGACTAATGAAAAACTGTTTTTT.

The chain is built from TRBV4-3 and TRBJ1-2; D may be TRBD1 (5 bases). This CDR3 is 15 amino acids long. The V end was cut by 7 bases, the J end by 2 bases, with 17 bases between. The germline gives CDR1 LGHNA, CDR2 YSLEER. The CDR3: CASNPGTGGNYGYTF. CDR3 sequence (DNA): TGCGCCAGCAACCCTGGGACTGGCGGCAACTATGGCTACACCTTC.

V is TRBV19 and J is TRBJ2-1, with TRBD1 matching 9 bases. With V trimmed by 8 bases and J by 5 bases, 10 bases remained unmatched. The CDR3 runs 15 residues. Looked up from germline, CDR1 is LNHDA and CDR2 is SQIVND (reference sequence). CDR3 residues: CASRQPGQGNNEQFF. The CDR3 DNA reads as TGTGCCAGTCGACAACCGGGACAGGGTAACAATGAGCAGTTCTTC. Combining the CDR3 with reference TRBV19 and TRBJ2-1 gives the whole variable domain DGGITQSPKYLFRKEGQNVTLSCEQNLNHDAMYWYRQDPGQGLRLIYYSQIVNDFQKGDIAEGYSVSREKKESFPLTVTSAQKNPTAFYLCASRQPGQGNNEQFFGPGTRLTVL.

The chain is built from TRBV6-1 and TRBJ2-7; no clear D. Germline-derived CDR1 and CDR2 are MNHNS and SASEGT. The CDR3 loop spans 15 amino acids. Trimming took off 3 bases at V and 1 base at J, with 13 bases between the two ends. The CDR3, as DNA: TGTGCCAGCAGTGATGTCGCCGGCAGTTCCTACGAGCAGTACTTC. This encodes CASSDVAGSSYEQYF.

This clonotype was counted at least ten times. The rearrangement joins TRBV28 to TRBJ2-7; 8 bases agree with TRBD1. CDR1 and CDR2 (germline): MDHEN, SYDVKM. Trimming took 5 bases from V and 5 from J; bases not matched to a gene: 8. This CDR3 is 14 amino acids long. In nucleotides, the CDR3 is TGTGCCAGCAGTACGACAGGGGTCCACCACGAGCAGTACTTC. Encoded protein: CASSTTGVHHEQYF.

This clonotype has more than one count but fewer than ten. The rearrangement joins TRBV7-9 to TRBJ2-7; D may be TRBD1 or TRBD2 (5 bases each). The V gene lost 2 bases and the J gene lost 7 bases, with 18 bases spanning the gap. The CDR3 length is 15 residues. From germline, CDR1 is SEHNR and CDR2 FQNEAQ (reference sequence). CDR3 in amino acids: CASSLMGTPTEEQYF. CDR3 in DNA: TGTGCCAGCAGCTTAATGGGGACCCCTACTGAGGAGCAGTACTTC.

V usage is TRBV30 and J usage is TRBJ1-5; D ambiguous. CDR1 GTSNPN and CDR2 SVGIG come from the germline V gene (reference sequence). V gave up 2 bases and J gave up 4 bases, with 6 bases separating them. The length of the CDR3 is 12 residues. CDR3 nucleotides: TGTGCCTGGAGTCGTCCTAATCAGCCCCAGCATTTT. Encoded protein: CAWSRPNQPQHF.

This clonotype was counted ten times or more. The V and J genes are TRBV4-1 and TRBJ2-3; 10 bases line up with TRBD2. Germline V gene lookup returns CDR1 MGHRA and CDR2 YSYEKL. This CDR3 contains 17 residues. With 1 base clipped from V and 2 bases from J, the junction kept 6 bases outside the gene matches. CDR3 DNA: TGCGCCAGCAGCCAAGTAATGCTAGCGGGAGCCACAGATACGCAGTATTTT. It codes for CASSQVMLAGATDTQYF.

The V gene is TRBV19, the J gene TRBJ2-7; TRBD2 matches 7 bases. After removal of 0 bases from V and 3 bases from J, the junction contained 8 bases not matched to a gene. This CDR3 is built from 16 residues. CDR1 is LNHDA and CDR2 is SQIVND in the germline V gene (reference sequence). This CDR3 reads CASSIDLSGRNYEQYF. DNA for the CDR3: TGTGCCAGTAGTATAGATCTATCCGGGAGGAACTACGAGCAGTACTTC.

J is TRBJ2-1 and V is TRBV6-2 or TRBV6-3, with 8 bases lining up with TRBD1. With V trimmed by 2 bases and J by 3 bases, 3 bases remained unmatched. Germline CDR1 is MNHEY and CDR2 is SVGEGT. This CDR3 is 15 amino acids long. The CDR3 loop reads CASSYMGQDYNEQFF. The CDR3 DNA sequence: TGTGCCAGCAGTTACATGGGACAGGACTACAATGAGCAGTTCTTC.

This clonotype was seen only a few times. CDR3 DNA: TGTGCCACCAGCAGAAATCGGCTAGCGGGAGTCAAAACAGATACGCAGTATTTT. Its translation is CATSRNRLAGVKTDTQYF. This chain connects TRBV15 to TRBJ2-3, with 10 bases fitting TRBD2. CDR1 and CDR2 (germline): LNHNV, YYDKDF (reference sequence). The CDR3 is made up of 18 amino acids. J lost 3 bases, V lost 2 bases, and 11 bases had no gene match.

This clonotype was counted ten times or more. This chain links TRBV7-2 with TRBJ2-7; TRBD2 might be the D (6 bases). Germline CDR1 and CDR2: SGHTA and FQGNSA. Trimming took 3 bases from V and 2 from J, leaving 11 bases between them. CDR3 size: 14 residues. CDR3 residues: CASSFDSGTYEQYF. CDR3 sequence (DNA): TGTGCCAGCAGCTTTGATAGCGGAACCTACGAGCAGTACTTC. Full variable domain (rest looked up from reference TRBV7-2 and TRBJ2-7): GAGVSQSPSNKVTEKGKDVELRCDPISGHTALYWYRQSLGQGLEFLIYFQGNSAPDKSGLPSDRFSAERTGGSVSTLTIQRTQQEDSAVYLCASSFDSGTYEQYFGPGTRLTVT.

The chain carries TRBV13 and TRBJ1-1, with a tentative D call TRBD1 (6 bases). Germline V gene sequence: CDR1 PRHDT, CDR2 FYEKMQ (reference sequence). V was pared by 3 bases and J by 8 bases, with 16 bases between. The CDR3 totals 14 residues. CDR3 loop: CASSFERGAGEAFF. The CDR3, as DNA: TGTGCCAGCAGCTTCGAACGGGGGGCCGGGGAAGCTTTCTTT.

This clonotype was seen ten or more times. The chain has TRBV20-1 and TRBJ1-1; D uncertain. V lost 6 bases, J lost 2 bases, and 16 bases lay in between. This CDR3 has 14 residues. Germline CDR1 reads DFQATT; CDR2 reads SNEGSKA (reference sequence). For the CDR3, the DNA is TGCAGTGCCCTGGGAATGCCCTCAAACACTGAAGCTTTCTTT. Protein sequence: CSALGMPSNTEAFF.

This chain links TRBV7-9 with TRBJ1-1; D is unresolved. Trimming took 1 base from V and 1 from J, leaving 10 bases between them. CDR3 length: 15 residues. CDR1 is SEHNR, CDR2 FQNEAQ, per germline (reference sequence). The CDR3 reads CASSLGTRSNTEAFF. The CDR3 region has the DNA TGTGCCAGCAGCTTAGGTACACGTTCGAACACTGAAGCTTTCTTT.

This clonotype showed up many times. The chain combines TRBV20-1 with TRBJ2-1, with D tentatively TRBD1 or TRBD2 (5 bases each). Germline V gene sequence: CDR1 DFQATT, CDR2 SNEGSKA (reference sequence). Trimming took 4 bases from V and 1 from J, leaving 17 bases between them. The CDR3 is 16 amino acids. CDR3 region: CSANGLKGRSYNEQFF. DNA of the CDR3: TGCAGTGCTAACGGTTTAAAGGGACGATCCTACAATGAGCAGTTCTTC.

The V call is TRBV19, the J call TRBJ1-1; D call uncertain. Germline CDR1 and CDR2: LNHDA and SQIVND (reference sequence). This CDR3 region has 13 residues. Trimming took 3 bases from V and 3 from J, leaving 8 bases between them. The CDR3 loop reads CASSMGSYTEAFF. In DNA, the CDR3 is TGTGCCAGTAGTATGGGCAGCTACACTGAAGCTTTCTTT.

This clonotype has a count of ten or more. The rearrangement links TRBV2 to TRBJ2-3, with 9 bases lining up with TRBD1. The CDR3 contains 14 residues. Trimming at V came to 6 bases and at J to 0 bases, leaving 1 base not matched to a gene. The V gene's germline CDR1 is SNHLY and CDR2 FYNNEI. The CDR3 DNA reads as TGTGCCAGCAGGGGACAGGGAAGCACAGATACGCAGTATTTT. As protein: CASRGQGSTDTQYF. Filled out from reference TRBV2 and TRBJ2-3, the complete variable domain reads EPEVTQTPSHQVTQMGQEVILRCVPISNHLYFYWYRQILGQKVEFLVSFYNNEISEKSEIFDDQFSVERPDGSNFTLKIRSTKLEDSAMYFCASRGQGSTDTQYFGPGTRLTVL.

DNA for the CDR3: TGCAGTGCGTCCGCGGACACCGACGAGCAGTACTTC. This encodes CSASADTDEQYF. The gene calls are TRBV20-1 and TRBJ2-7; TRBD1 might be the D (5 bases). This CDR3 contains 12 residues. Germline V CDR1 and CDR2: DFQATT, SNEGSKA (reference sequence). V lost 6 bases, J lost 5 bases, and 14 bases lay in between.

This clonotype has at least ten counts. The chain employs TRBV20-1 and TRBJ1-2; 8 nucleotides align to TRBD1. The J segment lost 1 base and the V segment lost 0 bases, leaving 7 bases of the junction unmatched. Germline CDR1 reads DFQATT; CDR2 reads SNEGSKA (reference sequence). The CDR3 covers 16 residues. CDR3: CSARDEGQGFNYGYTF. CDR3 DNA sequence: TGCAGTGCTAGAGATGAAGGACAGGGCTTTAACTATGGCTACACCTTC.

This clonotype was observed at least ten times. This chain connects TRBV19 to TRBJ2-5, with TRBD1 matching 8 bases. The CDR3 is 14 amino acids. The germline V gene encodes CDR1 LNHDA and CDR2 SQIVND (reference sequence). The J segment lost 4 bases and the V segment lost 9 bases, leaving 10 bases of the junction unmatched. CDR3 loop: CASSGQGAGETQYF. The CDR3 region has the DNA TGTGCCAGCTCCGGCCAGGGGGCAGGAGAGACCCAGTACTTC.

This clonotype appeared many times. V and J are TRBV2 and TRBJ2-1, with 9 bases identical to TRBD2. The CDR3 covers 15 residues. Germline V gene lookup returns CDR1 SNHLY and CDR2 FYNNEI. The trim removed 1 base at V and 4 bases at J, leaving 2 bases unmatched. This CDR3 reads CASSEGLADYNEQFF. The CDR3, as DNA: TGTGCCAGCAGTGAAGGACTAGCGGATTACAATGAGCAGTTCTTC.

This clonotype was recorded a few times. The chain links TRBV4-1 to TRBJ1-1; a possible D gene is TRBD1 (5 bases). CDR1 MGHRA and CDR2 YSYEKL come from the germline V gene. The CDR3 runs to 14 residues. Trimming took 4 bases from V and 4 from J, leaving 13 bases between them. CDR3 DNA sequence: TGCGCCAGCAGCCTGAGACAGCCGGGCACTGAAGCTTTCTTT. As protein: CASSLRQPGTEAFF.

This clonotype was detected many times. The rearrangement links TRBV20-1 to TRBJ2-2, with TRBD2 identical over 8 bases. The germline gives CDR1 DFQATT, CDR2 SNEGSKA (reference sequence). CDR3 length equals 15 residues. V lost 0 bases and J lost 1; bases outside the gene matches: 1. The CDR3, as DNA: TGCAGTGCTAGAGACGGGAGGGAGAACACCGGGGAGCTGTTTTTT. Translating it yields CSARDGRENTGELFF.

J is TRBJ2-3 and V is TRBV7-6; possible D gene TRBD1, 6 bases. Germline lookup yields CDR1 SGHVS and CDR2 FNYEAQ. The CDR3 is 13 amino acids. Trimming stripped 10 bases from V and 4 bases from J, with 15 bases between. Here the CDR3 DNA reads TGTGCCACATCTCCGGGACAAGCAGATACGCAGTATTTT. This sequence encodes CATSPGQADTQYF.

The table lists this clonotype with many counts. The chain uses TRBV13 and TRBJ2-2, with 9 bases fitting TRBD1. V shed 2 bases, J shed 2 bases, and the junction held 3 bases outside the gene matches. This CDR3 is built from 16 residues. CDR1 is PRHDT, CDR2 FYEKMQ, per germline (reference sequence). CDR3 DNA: TGTGCCAGCAGCTTAAACAGGGGGCGAAACACCGGGGAGCTGTTTTTT. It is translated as CASSLNRGRNTGELFF.